In this sample, the clone carrying this TCR beta chain turned up a few times. Antigen unknown. The CDR3 runs 12 residues. V shed 5 bases and J shed 11 bases, with 13 bases lying between them. The germline CDR1 and CDR2 sequences are MNHNY and SVGAGI (reference sequence). These data are taken from a study of early T cells in non-severe SARS-CoV-2 infection. Study details: With bulk RNA from unsorted whole blood as input, sequencing yielded unpaired chains. Findings and limits, study-wide: The matching step, a VDJdb search, favored anti-spike CD8 responses and missed private and CD4 specificities.

Unique molecular identifiers (one per individual cDNA molecule) were attached. MiXCR was run by TCRdb on the 5' RACE reads, yielding one entry per CDR3 protein. The repertoire consists of approximately 97,000 distinct CDR3 sequences, with around 14% occurring once and the leading ten covering 5.5% to 7%. This clonotype was obtained from an adult who was a healthcare worker with PCR-confirmed SARS-CoV-2 infection or an uninfected control (not recorded which). Sequenced sample: whole blood. V and J are TRBV6-6 and TRBJ1-5, with D unresolved. CDR3 residues: CASSPSIVTQHF. The CDR3 DNA sequence: TGTGCCAGCAGTCCCTCCATTGTGACCCAGCATTTT.